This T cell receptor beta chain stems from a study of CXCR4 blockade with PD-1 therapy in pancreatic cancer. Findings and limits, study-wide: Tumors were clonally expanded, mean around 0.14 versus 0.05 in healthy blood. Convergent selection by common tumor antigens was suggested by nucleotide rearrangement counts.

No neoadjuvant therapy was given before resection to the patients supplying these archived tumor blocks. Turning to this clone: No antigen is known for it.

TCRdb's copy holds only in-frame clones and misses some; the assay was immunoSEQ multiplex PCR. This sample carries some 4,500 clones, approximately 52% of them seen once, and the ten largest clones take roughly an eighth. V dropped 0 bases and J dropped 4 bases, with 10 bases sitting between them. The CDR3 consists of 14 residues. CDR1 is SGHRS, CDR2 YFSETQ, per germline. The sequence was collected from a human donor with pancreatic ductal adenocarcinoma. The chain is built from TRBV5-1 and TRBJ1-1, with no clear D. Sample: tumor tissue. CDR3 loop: CASSLARRSTEAFF. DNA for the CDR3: TGCGCCAGCAGCTTGGCCCGACGAAGCACTGAAGCTTTCTTT. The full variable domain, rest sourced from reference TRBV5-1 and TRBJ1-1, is KAGVTQTPRYLIKTRGQQVTLSCSPISGHRSVSWYQQTPGQGLQFLFEYFSETQRNKGNFPGRFSGRQFSNSRSEMNVSTLELGDSALYLCASSLARRSTEAFFGQGTRLTVV.